This T cell receptor beta chain was found in a study of technical replicates of blood from a handful of donors. Assay used: immunoSEQ multiplex PCR; TCRdb lists only in-frame clones, some missing. The data contain tens of thousands of clones, approximately 94% of them singletons. Deletions cut 7 bases from V and 9 bases from J, with 15 bases between. CDR3 length equals 12 residues. Germline CDR1 and CDR2: MDHEN and SYDVKM. The chain couples TRBV28 to TRBJ1-2, with no clear D. The material sequenced was T cells isolated from PBMCs. The sequence derives from a human donor in good health. The CDR3 DNA sequence: TGTGCCAGCAAATACCAGAGGGATCGCTACACCTTC. Its protein is CASKYQRDRYTF.